This TCR beta chain was captured by sequencing in a study of cytomegalovirus exposure and HLA in healthy donors (dated by TCRdb to about 2017). Background on the whole study: An earlier analysis of some 550 of the donors reported approximately 290 Gb of sequence data and 117 million unique TCR beta sequences from about 179 million T cells. About 280 gigabases of sequencing data and 70 million to 95 million unique TCR sequences made up an early release that covered 500 to 650 HLA-typed donors. Of the 300 to 500 genotyped donors, approximately 80% were placed in the genetic ancestry cluster associated with self-reported Caucasian donors. The study was designed to test whether signatures of past pathogen exposure could be identified by cataloging public T cell receptors. The study profiled the T cell repertoires of fewer than 850 subjects by immunosequencing and related them to cytomegalovirus serostatus. Along with the approximately 670-subject first cohort, a separate validation cohort of some 130 different subjects was used. The study combined high-throughput TCR immunosequencing, statistical association of individual TCRs with disease status, and machine learning to predict cytomegalovirus infection status. In a later analysis, previously published TCR beta repertoires from 550 to 700 donors were re-analyzed and high-resolution HLA genotyping was added so that TCR occurrence patterns could be studied. The later analysis used no new phenotypic data to find candidate immune exposures, relying instead on TCR beta sequences and their occurrence across donors. In an earlier analysis of more than 550 of the donors, high-throughput TCR beta sequencing was used to judge whether each TCR beta V gene segment behaved as functional or pseudogenic. Donor age, sex, ethnicity and CMV serostatus were compiled together with the repertoire data. A later genetic analysis took genome-wide SNP genotypes for about three fifths of the roughly 700 donors and used that subset as a discovery cohort. Every repertoire in the discovery cohort had been generated on one and the same sequencing platform. Class I and class II HLA loci were covered by the typing at four-digit resolution. The number of typed donors differed by locus: roughly 620-640 for A, B, C, DRB1 and DQB1; 500 to 550 for DQA1; some 590 for DPA1; and 450 to 480 for DPB1. A few DR-DQ haplotypes were treated as single units for association and clustering because of strong linkage in the cohort. On average, roughly 250,000 unique TCR beta nucleotide sequences were sequenced per donor among 398 genotyped donors of the cohort, with roughly a sixth of those sequences being non-productive. Overall study results and their limits: In a later analysis, the rate of TCR association differed among HLA loci, with DRB1 alleles having the most associated TCRs and HLA-C alleles having the fewest. In vitro tests confirmed that three of the cytomegalovirus-associated TCR beta chains recognize cytomegalovirus antigens. Most TCR sequences were seen in very few donors, while some public TCRs were found in many individuals. Some IMGT-functional V segments, including TRBV6-2 and TRBV6-3, could not be told apart with the 87-base-pair reads, so those segments were excluded. V-gene and J-gene trimming of TCR beta chains was associated with a missense DCLRE1C variant in a later genetic analysis, and the association was replicated in an independent cohort. According to the authors, the approach could potentially be generalized to other disease states and immunological phenotypes. An earlier analysis of around 540 of the donors showed that most TCR beta V segments appeared in productive rearrangements either about 87% or about 30% of the time, which broadly matched IMGT annotations. Around 16 rarely observed V segments, including chromosome 9 orphons, were excluded from the earlier analysis of about 610 of the donors because counts were too low. When HLA alleles, especially DR and DQ, strongly co-occurred, TCR associations were difficult to assign to individual alleles. In both the original and validation cohorts, the classifier was reported to diagnose cytomegalovirus status with high specificity and sensitivity. In this cohort, only TCR beta chains were sequenced, and detectable features were limited by the absence of alpha or paired-chain data. The study gave a list of 150 to 200 TCR beta chains associated with cytomegalovirus. A later analysis found that HLA-associated TCR beta chains were more clonally expanded and had lower generation probabilities than equally common non-associated chains. The sequencing pipeline was judged likely to have produced a cluster of highly shared sequence variants as a technical artifact. According to a later genetic analysis, donors in an Asian-associated ancestry cluster had fewer N-insertions in productive TCRs than the approximately 670-donor mean. A further reported finding was that TCR beta sequences accurately predicted the HLA-A and HLA-B alleles for most subjects in the first cohort. The only immune exposure information available for the cohort was CMV serostatus. At a false discovery rate of 0.05, a later analysis linked around 15,000 TCR beta sequences to specific HLA alleles. Linkage disequilibrium might explain the correlated functional status among segregating V segments, but an unknown experimental factor could not be ruled out. Sequencing depth was assumed to be roughly uniform across donors in the presence/absence analyses, though that assumption may not hold. In a later analysis, several top co-occurrence clusters were reported to appear linked to parvovirus B19, influenza, CMV and Epstein-Barr virus. HLA typing was unavailable for some donors at each locus, so association tests used only the typed subset. According to a later analysis, most CMV-associated TCR beta chains appeared to be HLA-restricted, and the HLA associations seemed to be driven largely by CMV exposure.

For this clone: No antigen is known for it. No base quality values were provided; no much bigger clone lies one nucleotide off.

Libraries were prepared through the immunoSEQ multiplex PCR assay. A mixture of 60 forward primers for TCR Vbeta segments and 13 reverse primers for TCR Jbeta segments was used in the multiplex PCR. A multiplex PCR assay on genomic DNA amplified the CDR3 region of rearranged TCR beta genes. Amplified TCR beta libraries were sequenced as 87-base-pair reads on the Illumina HiSeq System. Under the source paper's analysis protocol: A later analysis counted some 74 million unique TCR beta chains across the 666 repertoires, and approximately 11 million of these chains were shared by at least two donors. Raw reads were error-corrected and collapsed into unique sequences by a nearest-neighbor algorithm in which closely related sequences were merged to remove PCR and sequencing errors. Alignment of CDR3 sequences to IMGT reference sequences was used to assign V, D and J gene segments. Each retained sequence needed at least a six-nucleotide match to both a V gene segment and a J gene segment. Rearrangements were called productive when the CDR3 lacked stop codons and stayed in frame with V and J; all others were non-productive. Following IMGT convention, CDR3 was defined as the stretch from the second conserved V-encoded cysteine up to the conserved J-encoded phenylalanine. The earlier analysis of around 640 of the donors excluded sequences that lacked an unambiguous match to a single V gene segment. An earlier analysis of some 610 of the donors called V segments functional above 56.7% productive rearrangements and segregating when the between-donor standard deviation exceeded 5%. A statistical classification framework was built for diagnosing cytomegalovirus status from the catalog of TCR beta chain sequences. V and J gene assignment, in a later analysis, came from comparing TCR nucleotide sequences with IMGT/GENE-DB human TR gene sequences. Using the TCRdist pipeline, a later analysis assigned CDR3 sequences along with most-parsimonious VDJ recombination scenarios. A later analysis defined each TCR beta chain by its CDR3 amino acid sequence plus V-gene family, and excluded reads lacking a unique V-gene family. To address suspected cross-contamination and a sequencing artifact, a later analysis removed a few hundred highly shared, low-generation-probability nucleotide sequences. In a later analysis, a clonal expansion index for each public chain was calculated from normalized within-repertoire ranks of inferred template counts. A later analysis computed generation probabilities with a VDJ recombination model fitted to out-of-frame rearrangements, and checked the results against IGoR. Hypergeometric tests were used in a later analysis to score TCR-TCR, TCR-HLA and TCR-CMV co-occurrence, with a repertoire-size bias correction applied to the TCR pairs. To estimate false discovery rates, a later analysis permuted the HLA or CMV assignments 20 times. A later analysis grouped co-occurring TCRs with DBSCAN, adding TCRdist sequence similarity when clustering within HLA-allele-positive subsets. Repertoires with fewer than 30,000 or more than 120,000 public chains were left out of co-occurrence clustering, as were five repertoires with anomalous nucleotide sharing. This is the immuneACCESS table as TCRdb keeps it, with only in-frame sequences that have V and J called. A part of the clones is gone; compared with another copy, unresolved V genes explain less than half, and the rest is unexplained. V and J calls plus clone size are reproduced from that table; the DNA served to infer D and trimming. Across this sample there are about 190,000 clones, with around 84% seen only once. The top ten clones comprise about 3% of the sample.

Counted from cysteine to phenylalanine, this CDR3 has 15 amino acids. The CDR3 DNA has 45 bases and is translated from base 1. CDR1 and CDR2 are drawn from the germline V gene: MNHEY, SVGAGI. V ends up 5 bases short and J 4 bases short, with an unmatched junction base count of 3. The cohort consisted of hundreds of healthy bone marrow donors. All cohort members were sampled while nominally healthy, although unrecorded immune exposures were likely present. The donor was CMV seropositive and was included in the group of some 290 seropositive cohort members. Each donor provided a peripheral blood sample, and peripheral blood mononuclear cells were used for TCR beta sequencing. Genomic DNA extraction from the blood cell samples was performed with the Qiagen DNeasy Blood Extraction Kit.

Material for sequencing was PBMCs. This receptor chain uses TRBV6-5 and TRBJ2-2, and 11 junction bases match TRBD2. This clonotype was obtained from a man in his forties in good health and CMV-seropositive. In nucleotides, the sequence is TGTGCCAGCAGTCCACTAGCGGGAGTCACCGGGGAGCTGTTTTTT. Translated, it gives CASSPLAGVTGELFF.